These 26 T cell receptor beta chains came from one sample sequenced in a study of T cell responses to AZD1222 COVID-19 vaccine. TCRdb's table, derived via immunoSEQ multiplex PCR, lists solely in-frame clones and lacks some. The sample shows around 180,000 clones, about nine tenths of them seen only once. Sequences were derived from peripheral blood, sampled on day 0 of AZD1222 vaccination. Receptors originate from an adult in good health.

This chain links TRBV19 with TRBJ1-3; the D is unclear. This CDR3 contains 13 residues. Germline lookup yields CDR1 LNHDA and CDR2 SQIVND (reference sequence). V gave up 5 bases and J gave up 4 bases, with 9 bases separating them. The CDR3 DNA reads TGTGCCAGTAGTGACCGGCCCGGAAACACCATATATTTT. It yields the protein CASSDRPGNTIYF.

The V and J genes are TRBV7-2 and TRBJ1-1, with 10 positions matching TRBD1. The junction had 2 bases not matched to a gene; V was cut back by 5 bases and J by 2 bases. The CDR3 is 14 residues long. Germline CDR1 and CDR2: SGHTA and FQGNSA. The CDR3 region has the DNA TGTGCCAGCAGCCGGGACAGGGGAAACACTGAAGCTTTCTTT. It is translated as CASSRDRGNTEAFF.

The rearrangement links TRBV5-6 to TRBJ1-5; TRBD1 aligns across 7 bases. V dropped 0 bases and J dropped 5; count of bases not matched to a gene: 2. Germline loops: CDR1 SGHDT, CDR2 YYEEEE. The CDR3 is 14 amino acids. CDR3 in amino acids: CASSLGQGHQPQHF. CDR3 sequence (DNA): TGTGCCAGCAGCTTGGGACAGGGCCATCAGCCCCAGCATTTT. Full variable domain (remainder filled in from reference TRBV5-6 and TRBJ1-5): DAGVTQSPTHLIKTRGQQVTLRCSPKSGHDTVSWYQQALGQGPQFIFQYYEEEERQRGNFPDRFSGHQFPNYSSELNVNALLLGDSALYLCASSLGQGHQPQHFGDGTRLSIL.

The CDR3 protein is CASSGTSGATDTQYF. DNA of the CDR3: TGTGCCAGCAGCGGTACTAGCGGGGCCACAGATACGCAGTATTTT. The V gene is TRBV7-3, the J gene TRBJ2-3; 10 positions match TRBD2. This CDR3 region has 15 residues. V was pared by 5 bases and J by 2 bases, with 4 bases of the junction left unmatched. Germline lookup yields CDR1 SGHTA and CDR2 FQGTGA. The full variable domain, with the rest looked up from reference TRBV7-3 and TRBJ2-3, is GAGVSQTPSNKVTEKGKYVELRCDPISGHTALYWYRQSLGQGPEFLIYFQGTGAADDSGLPNDRFFAVRPEGSVSTLKIQRTERGDSAVYLCASSGTSGATDTQYFGPGTRLTVL.

In nucleotides, the CDR3 is TGTGCCAGCAGCCAAGGTCCCCAGGGATTTGATTGGTACACTGAAGCTTTCTTT. This encodes CASSQGPQGFDWYTEAFF. This sequence joins TRBV14 and TRBJ1-1; D is possibly TRBD1 (5 bases). Germline-derived CDR1 and CDR2 are SGHDN and FVKESK. The CDR3 runs 18 residues. V gave up 1 base and J gave up 3 bases, with 21 bases separating them. Based on the CDR3 plus reference TRBV14 and TRBJ1-1, the full variable domain is EAGVTQFPSHSVIEKGQTVTLRCDPISGHDNLYWYRRVMGKEIKFLLHFVKESKQDESGMPNNRFLAERTGGTYSTLKVQPAELEDSGVYFCASSQGPQGFDWYTEAFFGQGTRLTVV.

This clone has more than one count but fewer than ten. This chain joins TRBV6-5 and TRBJ2-7, with a tentative D call TRBD2 (6 bases). From germline, CDR1 is MNHEY and CDR2 SVGAGI. The V end lost 2 bases, the J end lost 5 bases, and 13 bases lay between the germline ends. This CDR3 is built from 14 residues. The CDR3 DNA is TGTGCCAGCAGTTACCGACCGGGCGGGGACGAGCAGTACTTC. Translation: CASSYRPGGDEQYF.

The rearrangement joins TRBV12-3 or TRBV12-4 to TRBJ1-1; possibly TRBD1 for D (6 bases). The CDR3 loop spans 11 amino acids. Trimming cost V 2 bases and J 10 bases, with 8 bases left between them. The CDR3 DNA follows: TGTGCCAGCAGTTTAAGCAGGGGAGCTTTCTTT. This codes for CASSLSRGAFF.

The chain recombines TRBV3-1 (or the pseudogene TRBV3-2) with TRBJ1-3; TRBD1 is a possible D gene (5 bases). With 4 bases removed from V and 0 bases from J, the gap between germline ends came to 13 bases. Germline loops: CDR1 LGHDT, CDR2 YNNKEL (reference sequence). This CDR3 spans 16 amino acids. As DNA, the CDR3 is TGTGCCAGCAGCCTACCCGACGGGGGCTCTGGAAACACCATATATTTT. It translates to CASSLPDGGSGNTIYF.

The CDR3 here is CASTEGGANYGYTF. The CDR3 bases are TGTGCCAGCACCGAGGGGGGAGCTAACTATGGCTACACCTTC. The chain employs TRBV2 and TRBJ1-2; perhaps TRBD1 as D (6 bases). The CDR3 extends over 14 amino acids. Germline CDR1 reads SNHLY; CDR2 reads FYNNEI. Trimming cost V 7 bases and J 0 bases, with 12 bases left between them.

The chain is built from TRBV7-7 and TRBJ1-1; perhaps TRBD1 as D (6 bases). Looked up from germline, CDR1 is SSHAT and CDR2 is FNYEAQ (reference sequence). Trimming removed 5 bases from V and 0 bases from J, with 7 bases in between. The CDR3 is 13 residues long. CDR3 sequence: CASSKGVNTEAFF. CDR3 sequence (DNA): TGTGCCAGCAGCAAGGGGGTGAACACTGAAGCTTTCTTT.

CDR3 DNA: TGCGCCAGCAGCCTCGGACTAGCGGGGGGGTCAGATACGCAGTATTTT. This sequence encodes CASSLGLAGGSDTQYF. The V call is TRBV5-1, the J call TRBJ2-3; TRBD2 agrees at 15 bases. From germline, CDR1 is SGHRS and CDR2 YFSETQ. With V trimmed by 4 bases and J by 4 bases, 4 bases remained unmatched. The CDR3 spans 16 residues.

The chain joins TRBV23-1 to TRBJ2-5, with unresolved D. TRBV23-1 is an ORF; its function is uncertain. Trimming removed 2 bases from V and 6 bases from J, with 7 bases in between. This CDR3 is 12 amino acids long. The CDR3 bases are TGCGCCAGCAGTCAAGACGGAAAGACCCAGTACTTC. It encodes CASSQDGKTQYF.

This clone was picked up a small number of times. The J gene is TRBJ2-7, the V gene TRBV5-1; the match to TRBD1 covers 9 bases. In germline, CDR1 is SGHRS, CDR2 YFSETQ. CDR3 length: 14 residues. V dropped 2 bases and J dropped 5; count of bases not matched to a gene: 5. CDR3 sequence: CASSFGQGINEQYF. CDR3 DNA sequence: TGCGCCAGCAGCTTCGGACAGGGGATAAACGAGCAGTACTTC.

This chain links TRBV10-1 with TRBJ2-1; TRBD2 aligns across 10 bases. Per germline, CDR1 WNHNN and CDR2 SYGVQD (reference sequence). CDR3 length equals 18 residues. V was clipped by 6 bases and J by 3 bases; unmatched bases: 14. CDR3 DNA: TGCGCCAGCAGGACCTCCCCGACGACTAGCGGGTGCTACAATGAGCAGTTCTTC. Translated: CASRTSPTTSGCYNEQFF.

The chain links TRBV6-5 to TRBJ1-3; unclear D gene. CDR3 size: 14 residues. V was trimmed by 4 bases and J by 1 base, leaving 8 bases between them. Germline loops: CDR1 MNHEY, CDR2 SVGAGI. CDR3 in amino acids: CASSSTESGNTIYF. The CDR3 DNA is TGTGCCAGCAGTTCCACAGAGTCTGGAAACACCATATATTTT.

Regarding this clone: At one of its ends the junction is not consistent with the germline gene, which may arise from a read error. The chain is built from TRBV2 and TRBJ1-2; 7 nucleotides line up with TRBD1. There are 12 residues in the CDR3. Germline CDR1 and CDR2: SNHLY and FYNNEI. CDR3 protein: CASSEAPLGGRF. CDR3 bases: TGTGCCAGCAGTGAAGCCCCCTTAGGGGGCCGCTTC.

The chain carries TRBV5-6 and TRBJ2-4; no clear D gene. V shed 0 bases and J shed 2 bases, with 9 bases lying between them. The CDR3 loop spans 15 amino acids. CDR1 and CDR2 from the germline V gene are SGHDT and YYEEEE. The CDR3 DNA reads TGTGCCAGCAGCTTGGCCTACGGGCCCAAAAACATTCAGTACTTC. Translation gives CASSLAYGPKNIQYF.

J is TRBJ2-7 and V is TRBV10-3; possible D gene TRBD2, 9 bases. The CDR3 totals 14 residues. Germline V CDR1 and CDR2: ENHRY, SYGVKD. The V end was cut by 11 bases, the J end by 4 bases, with 21 bases between. Here the CDR3 DNA reads TGTGCCGCGGGAGGGGCCGGACAGGGTTACGAGCAGTACTTC. Translated, it gives CAAGGAGQGYEQYF.

The chain joins TRBV7-2 to TRBJ1-5; D possibly corresponds to TRBD1 (6 bases). Germline values: CDR1 SGHTA, CDR2 FQGNSA. This CDR3 contains 13 residues. The V end lost 5 bases, the J end lost 2 bases, and 7 bases lay between the germline ends. As DNA, the CDR3 is TGTGCCAGCAGCCGGACAGGCAATCAGCCCCAGCATTTT. This encodes CASSRTGNQPQHF.

CDR3 DNA: TGTGCCAGTAGTACACGAGCGGGGGGCAAGGACAATGAGCAGTTCTTC. It is translated as CASSTRAGGKDNEQFF. The gene calls are TRBV19 and TRBJ2-1; 9 bases match TRBD2. J gave up 5 bases and V 4 bases, and 9 bases lay outside the gene matches. The germline V gene encodes CDR1 LNHDA and CDR2 SQIVND (reference sequence). The CDR3 is 16 residues long.

The rearrangement joins TRBV30 to TRBJ1-6, with 7 bases matching TRBD1. Germline CDR1 is GTSNPN and CDR2 is SVGIG (reference sequence). CDR3 size: 14 residues. The ends lost 4 bases at V and 6 bases at J; junction bases unmatched: 6. Written as DNA, the CDR3 is TGTGCCTGGACCATCGGGACAGCTAATTCACCCCTCCACTTT. This encodes CAWTIGTANSPLHF.

The chain joins TRBV5-5 to TRBJ2-2; D not certain. With 2 bases removed from V and 1 base from J, the gap between germline ends came to 6 bases. The CDR3 spans 14 residues. Germline CDR1 is SGHKS and CDR2 is YYEKEE (reference sequence). The CDR3 reads CASSFWENTGELFF. The DNA for the CDR3 is TGTGCCAGCAGCTTTTGGGAGAACACCGGGGAGCTGTTTTTT.

This clone was picked up a small number of times. The chain recombines TRBV10-3 with TRBJ2-7; D is unresolved. The germline V and J ends were trimmed by 3 bases and 0 bases, with 3 bases remaining between them. Germline V gene data show CDR1 as ENHRY and CDR2 as SYGVKD. This CDR3 has 12 amino acids. CDR3 sequence (DNA): TGTGCCATCAGTGACAGCTCCTACGAGCAGTACTTC. Translating gives CAISDSSYEQYF.

The rearrangement uses TRBV5-1 and TRBJ2-3; TRBD2 matches at 9 bases. Germline loops: CDR1 SGHRS, CDR2 YFSETQ. V trimming: 5 bases; J trimming: 6 bases; junction bases outside the gene matches: 7. The CDR3 has 14 residues. CDR3: CASSRTSVMDTQYF. DNA for the CDR3: TGCGCCAGCAGTCGGACTAGCGTTATGGATACGCAGTATTTT.

The V call is TRBV3-1 (or the pseudogene TRBV3-2), the J call TRBJ1-2; perhaps TRBD1 as D (5 bases). The CDR3 extends over 15 amino acids. Germline assignment: CDR1 LGHDT and CDR2 YNNKEL (reference sequence). Trimming shortened V by 0 bases and J by 7 bases, and 15 bases separated the two germline ends. CDR3 residues: CASSQDRGGILGYTF. The CDR3 nucleotides read TGTGCCAGCAGCCAAGATCGTGGGGGGATTCTTGGCTACACCTTC.

A word on this clone: Other DNA sequences of this sample code for an identical CDR3. The chain combines TRBV7-2 with TRBJ1-1; the D gene is possibly TRBD1 (5 bases). This CDR3 has 15 residues. Germline assignment: CDR1 SGHTA and CDR2 FQGNSA. The germline V and J ends were trimmed by 0 bases and 5 bases, with 13 bases remaining between them. CDR3 loop: CASSLAPTGGTEAFF. The CDR3 DNA follows: TGTGCCAGCAGCTTAGCGCCCACGGGGGGAACTGAAGCTTTCTTT.